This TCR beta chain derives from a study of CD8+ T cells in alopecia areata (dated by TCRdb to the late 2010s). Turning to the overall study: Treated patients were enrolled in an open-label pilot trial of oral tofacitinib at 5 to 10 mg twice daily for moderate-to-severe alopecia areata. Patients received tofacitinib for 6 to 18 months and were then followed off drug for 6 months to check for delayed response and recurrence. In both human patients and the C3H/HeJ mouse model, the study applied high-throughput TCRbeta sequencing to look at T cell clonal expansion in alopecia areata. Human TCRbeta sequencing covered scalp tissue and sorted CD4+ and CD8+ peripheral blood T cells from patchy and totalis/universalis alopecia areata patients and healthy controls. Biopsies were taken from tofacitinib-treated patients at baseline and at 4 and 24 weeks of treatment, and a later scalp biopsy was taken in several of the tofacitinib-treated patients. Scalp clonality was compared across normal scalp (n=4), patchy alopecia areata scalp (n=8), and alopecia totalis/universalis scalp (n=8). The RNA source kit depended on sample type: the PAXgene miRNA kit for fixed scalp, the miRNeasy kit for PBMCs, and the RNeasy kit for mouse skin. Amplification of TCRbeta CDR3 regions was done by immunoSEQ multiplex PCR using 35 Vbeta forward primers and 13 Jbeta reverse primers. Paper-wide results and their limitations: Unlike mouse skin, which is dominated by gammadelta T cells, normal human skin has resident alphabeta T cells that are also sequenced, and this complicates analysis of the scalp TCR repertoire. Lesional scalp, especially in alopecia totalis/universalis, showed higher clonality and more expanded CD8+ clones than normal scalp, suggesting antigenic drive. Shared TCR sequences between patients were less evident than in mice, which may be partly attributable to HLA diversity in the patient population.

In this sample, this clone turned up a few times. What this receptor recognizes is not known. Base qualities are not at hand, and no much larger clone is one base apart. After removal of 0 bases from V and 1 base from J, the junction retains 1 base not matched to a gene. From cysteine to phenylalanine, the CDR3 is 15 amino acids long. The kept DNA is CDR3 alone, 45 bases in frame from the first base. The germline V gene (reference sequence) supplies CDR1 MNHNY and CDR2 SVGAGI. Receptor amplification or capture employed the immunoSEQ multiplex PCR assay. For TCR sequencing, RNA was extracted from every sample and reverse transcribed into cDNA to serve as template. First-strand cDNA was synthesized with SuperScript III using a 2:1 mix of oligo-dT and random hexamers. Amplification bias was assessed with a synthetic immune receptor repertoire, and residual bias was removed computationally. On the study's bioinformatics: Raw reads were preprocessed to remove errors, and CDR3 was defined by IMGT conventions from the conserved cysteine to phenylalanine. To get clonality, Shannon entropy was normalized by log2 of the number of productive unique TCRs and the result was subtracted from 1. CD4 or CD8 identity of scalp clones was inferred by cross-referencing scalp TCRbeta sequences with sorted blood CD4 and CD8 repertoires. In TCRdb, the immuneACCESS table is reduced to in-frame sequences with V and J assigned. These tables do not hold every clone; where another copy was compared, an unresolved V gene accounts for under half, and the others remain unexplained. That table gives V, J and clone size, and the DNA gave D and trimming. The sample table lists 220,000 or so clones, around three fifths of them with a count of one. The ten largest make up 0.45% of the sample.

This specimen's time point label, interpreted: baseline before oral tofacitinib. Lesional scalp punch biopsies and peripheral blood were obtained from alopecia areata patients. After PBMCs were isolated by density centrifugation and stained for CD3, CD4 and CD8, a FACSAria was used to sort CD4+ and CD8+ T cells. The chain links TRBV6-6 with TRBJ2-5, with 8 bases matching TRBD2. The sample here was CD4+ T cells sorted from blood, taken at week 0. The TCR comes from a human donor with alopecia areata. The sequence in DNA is TGTGCCAGCAGTTACTCCCTAGCGGGCCAAGAGACCCAGTACTTC. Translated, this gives CASSYSLAGQETQYF.